This TCR beta chain was recorded in a study of blood T cell repertoires in COVID-19 (TCRdb year 2020). In terms of the full investigation: For ImmuneRACE Cohort 3, a participant was defined as recovered based on two consecutive negative NP/OP PCR tests, clearance by a healthcare professional, or resolution of symptoms. Samples from collaborators originated in the United States, Italy and Spain and spanned both the acute and convalescent phases of COVID-19. The prospective study material was composed of cDNA or gDNA derived from T cells, B-cell-depleted T cells, or PBMCs. Subjects who had been exposed to COVID-19, were actively infected with it, or had recovered from it provided the deeply sampled blood TCRbeta repertoires that made up the dataset. The repertoires were released in a freely available public database intended as a resource for research on the immune response to SARS-CoV-2. Samples were obtained from the ongoing ImmuneRACE study (first 160 participants) and from about 1,300 subjects provided by 6 global collaborators. The sample metadata nearly always contained a de-identified subject ID, COVID-19 status, age in years and sex. HLA class I and class II types, where available, came from metadata supplied by the sample provider rather than from assay-based typing. The full study reports these points: The quantity of clinical and demographic metadata differed by source and by participant and was supplied without curation.

Enrolling through a virtual design, the prospective study's participants ranged in age from roughly 18 to 95 years and lived across approximately 25 United States geographic areas. In the prospective study, cohorts were assigned on the basis of participant-reported clinical history obtained from a screening survey and a study questionnaire. Each participant in the prospective study had whole blood, serum and a nasopharyngeal or oropharyngeal swab collected by mobile phlebotomists. Additional blood draws and questionnaires over an approximately two-month period could optionally be provided by prospective study participants. Before DNA extraction, blood samples from the prospective study were shipped at room temperature or frozen. TCRbeta CDR3 regions were amplified from genomic DNA by means of the immunoSEQ Assay, a bias-controlled multiplex PCR. Per the authors' processing: Nucleated cell counts per sample were estimated from amplification of reference gene primers within the assay. To quantify the absolute abundance of each unique TCRbeta CDR3 rearrangement, sequence reads were collapsed and filtered. Productive Simpson clonality was computed per sample as the square root of Simpson's diversity index over productive rearrangements. The table was pulled from immuneACCESS by TCRdb, which kept in-frame rearrangements only. Such tables lose some clones; where checked, under half of the loss comes from unresolved V genes, and the rest has no known cause. V, J and clone size were drawn from that table, and D and trimming were deduced from the DNA. Present in this sample are roughly 200,000 clones, around 86% of which were seen just once. The ten most abundant clones make up 7.2% of the sample.

Concerning this clone itself: Its binding antigen is unknown. The input lacks base qualities; no much larger clone sits a single base away.

From the cysteine up to the phenylalanine, the CDR3 has a length of 15 residues. Just CDR3 DNA is preserved here, 45 bases in frame from base 1. This clonotype originated in a man between 25 and 39 years old in a cohort exposed to, infected with or recovered from COVID-19 (not recorded which). The V gene is TRBV21-1 and the J gene is TRBJ2-7; the D call TRBD2 from the table was never checked on the DNA. TRBV21-1 is marked as a pseudogene. Sequenced material: PBMCs or T cells enriched from blood (not recorded which). The base sequence is TGTGCCAGCAGCAGTTTAGCGGGAGAATTCCACGAGCAGTACTTC. This yields the protein CASSSLAGEFHEQYF.